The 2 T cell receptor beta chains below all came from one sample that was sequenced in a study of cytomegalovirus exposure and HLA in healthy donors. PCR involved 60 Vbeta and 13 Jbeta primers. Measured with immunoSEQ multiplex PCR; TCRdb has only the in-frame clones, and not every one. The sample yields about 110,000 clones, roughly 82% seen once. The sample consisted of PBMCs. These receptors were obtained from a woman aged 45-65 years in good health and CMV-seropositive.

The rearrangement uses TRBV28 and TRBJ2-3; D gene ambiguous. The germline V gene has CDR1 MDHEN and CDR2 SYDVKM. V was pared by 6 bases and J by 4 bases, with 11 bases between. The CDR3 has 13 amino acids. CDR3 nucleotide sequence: TGTGCCAGCAGAAAGCCCGCGCCAGATACGCAGTATTTT. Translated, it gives CASRKPAPDTQYF.

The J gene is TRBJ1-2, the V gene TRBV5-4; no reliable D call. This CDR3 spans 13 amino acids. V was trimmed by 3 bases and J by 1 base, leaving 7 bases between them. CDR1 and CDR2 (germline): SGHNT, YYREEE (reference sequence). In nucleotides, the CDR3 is TGTGCCAGCAGCTCTCAGGATAACTATGGCTACACCTTC. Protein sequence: CASSSQDNYGYTF.